Included here is one T cell receptor beta chain sequence, with context. The clone's antigen remains unknown. No much larger clone exists at a distance of one base, and base qualities are not known. Library generation was performed with the immunoSEQ multiplex PCR assay. Imported from immuneACCESS, the table was reduced by TCRdb to in-frame sequences with V and J called. These copies leave out some clones; in studies compared against another copy, an unresolved V gene accounts for under half, and the cause of the remainder is not known. For this sample there are tens of thousands of clones; 76% appear just once. The biggest ten clones account for approximately 15% of the sample. CDR3 length: 12 amino acids, cysteine to phenylalanine. Only CDR3 DNA remains: 36 bases, in frame from the first base. V loses 5 bases of germline sequence and J loses 7 bases, and the interval between the two ends is 11 bases. The germline V gene provides CDR1 SGHNT and CDR2 YENEEA.

These data are taken from a study of radiotherapy plus CTLA-4 blockade in lung cancer (dated by TCRdb to the late 2010s). Regarding the study in general: Among enrolled patients, about 17% had an objective response and about 30% reached disease control.

The investigation overall reported the following: The strongest predictors of response, as reported, were early dynamic changes in blood T cell clones along with a rise in serum interferon-beta after radiation. TCR clones derived from tumors expanded in peripheral blood after treatment with radiotherapy and ipilimumab.

In this study, focal radiation therapy paired with CTLA-4 blockade (ipilimumab) was tested in patients who had chemo-refractory metastatic non-small-cell lung cancer. The sequence is built from TRBV11-3 and TRBJ1-1; no D gene call is confident. The sequence came from a human donor with non-small cell lung cancer whose response to radiotherapy plus ipilimumab could not be evaluated. Some clones in this sample may be carry-over from other donors' samples. Sequenced here: peripheral blood, sampled from a patient treated with radiotherapy plus ipilimumab. The sequence in DNA is TGTGCCAGCAGCCCCGAGACGGGTGAAGCTTTCTTT. The translation is CASSPETGEAFF.